The sample holds a few counts of the clone carrying this T cell receptor (beta chain). V was pared by 2 bases and J by 5 bases, with 7 bases between. The CDR3 consists of 12 residues. This sample was taken from a study of blood T cells in healthy people across ages. A second PCR of 7 to 11 cycles used a sample-barcoded 5' primer and a J-beta primer mix. In TCRdb, the 5' RACE reads were re-called with MiXCR into one record per CDR3 protein. The table includes around 800,000 distinct CDR3 sequences, around 24% detected once. This sample also appeared in a second study, on T cells of mothers and their children.

The receptor's source is a boy between 5 and 17 years old in good health. Sequenced: blood. The rearrangement links TRBV12-3 or TRBV12-4 to TRBJ2-7, with D uncertain. The CDR3 reads CASSLLPDEQYF. In DNA form, the CDR3 reads TGTGCCAGCAGTTTATTACCGGACGAGCAGTACTTC.